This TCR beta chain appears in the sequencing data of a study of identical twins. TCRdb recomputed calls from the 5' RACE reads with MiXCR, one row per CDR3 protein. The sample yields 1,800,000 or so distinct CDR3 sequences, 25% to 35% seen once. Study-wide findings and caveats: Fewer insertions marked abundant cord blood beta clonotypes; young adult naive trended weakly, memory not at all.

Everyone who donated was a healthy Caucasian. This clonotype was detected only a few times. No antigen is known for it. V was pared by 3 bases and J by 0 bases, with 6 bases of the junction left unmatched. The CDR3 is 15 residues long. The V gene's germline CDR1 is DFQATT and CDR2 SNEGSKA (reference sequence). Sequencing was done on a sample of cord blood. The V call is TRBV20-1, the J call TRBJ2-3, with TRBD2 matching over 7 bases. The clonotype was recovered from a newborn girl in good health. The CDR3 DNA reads TGCAGTGCTAGCAACGCGGGAGAAAGCACAGATACGCAGTATTTT. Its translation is CSASNAGESTDTQYF.